This passage covers 6 T cell receptor beta chains from one sample sequenced in a study of cytomegalovirus exposure and HLA in healthy donors. Primers: 60 Vbeta forward and 13 Jbeta reverse. The method was immunoSEQ multiplex PCR; TCRdb's version includes in-frame clones alone and lacks a portion of them. The sample contains around 97,000 clones, around 72% of which appear only once. The sample was PBMCs. The receptors originated from a man aged 35-49 years in good health and CMV-seronegative.

Here the CDR3 DNA reads TGCAGCGTGGCCCGGGACAGAACCTACGAGCAGTACTTC. Translated, it gives CSVARDRTYEQYF. The V gene is TRBV29-1, the J gene TRBJ2-7; the match to TRBD1 covers 7 bases. CDR1 SQVTM and CDR2 ANQGSEA come from the germline V gene. The CDR3 extends over 13 amino acids. The ends lost 6 bases at V and 2 bases at J; junction bases unmatched: 7.

The chain employs TRBV28 and TRBJ2-7, with 7 bases that match TRBD1. Trimming took 6 bases from V and 6 from J; bases not matched to a gene: 11. Germline V gene lookup returns CDR1 MDHEN and CDR2 SYDVKM. The CDR3 loop spans 14 amino acids. CDR3 nucleotides: TGTGCCAGCAGATCGACAGGGCTGCCCAGCGAGCAGTACTTC. This codes for CASRSTGLPSEQYF.

This clone was found a few times. The rearrangement joins TRBV7-2 to TRBJ2-3, with D tentatively TRBD1 (6 bases). CDR1 SGHTA and CDR2 FQGNSA come from the germline V gene. V lost 5 bases to trimming and J lost 1 base, with 22 bases between them. The CDR3 loop spans 18 amino acids. The CDR3 DNA sequence: TGTGCCAGCAGCCAAAGGGCGCGGCAGGGGAGTGGCACAGATACGCAGTATTTT. It is translated as CASSQRARQGSGTDTQYF.

V usage is TRBV19 and J usage is TRBJ2-3; the match to TRBD2 covers 12 bases. The ends lost 7 bases at V and 3 bases at J; junction bases unmatched: 5. The CDR3 covers 15 residues. Germline CDR1 is LNHDA and CDR2 is SQIVND (reference sequence). DNA for the CDR3: TGTGCCAGTACCACCCTAGCGGGGGGGACAGATACGCAGTATTTT. The encoded protein is CASTTLAGGTDTQYF.

The rearrangement uses TRBV14 and TRBJ2-7; a possible D gene is TRBD2 (6 bases). The CDR3 consists of 13 residues. V lost 4 bases and J 6 bases, leaving 13 bases between the germline ends. Germline assignment: CDR1 SGHDN and CDR2 FVKESK. CDR3 region: CASSPPHGGEQYF. In nucleotides, the CDR3 is TGTGCCAGCAGCCCCCCCCACGGGGGCGAGCAGTACTTC. The entire variable domain, with the rest obtained from reference TRBV14 and TRBJ2-7, is as follows: EAGVTQFPSHSVIEKGQTVTLRCDPISGHDNLYWYRRVMGKEIKFLLHFVKESKQDESGMPNNRFLAERTGGTYSTLKVQPAELEDSGVYFCASSPPHGGEQYFGPGTRLTVT.

This chain joins TRBV29-1 and TRBJ2-2; tentatively, D is TRBD2 (6 bases). The CDR3 loop spans 14 amino acids. V lost 5 bases and J lost 1, with 11 bases in between. Per germline, CDR1 SQVTM and CDR2 ANQGSEA. CDR3 amino acids: CSVLSGRNTGELFF. CDR3 in DNA: TGCAGCGTTCTTTCCGGGAGGAACACCGGGGAGCTGTTTTTT.